Listed here are 29 T cell receptor beta chains from one sample, sequenced in a study of blood T cell repertoires in COVID-19. The method was immunoSEQ multiplex PCR; TCRdb's version includes in-frame clones alone and lacks a portion of them. The sample yields about 98,000 clones, 81% seen once. Sequencing was carried out using peripheral blood. The receptors stem from an elderly woman with acute or convalescent COVID-19.

Notes on this clone: Within the sample, other DNA sequences also encode this same CDR3. This sequence joins TRBV5-4 and TRBJ1-1; D gene uncertain. The germline V and J ends were trimmed by 0 bases and 2 bases, with 11 bases remaining between them. The germline V gene encodes CDR1 SGHNT and CDR2 YYREEE (reference sequence). The CDR3 spans 15 residues. CDR3 sequence reads: CASSLGAGGNTEAFF. CDR3 nucleotide sequence: TGTGCCAGCAGCTTGGGGGCAGGAGGTAACACTGAAGCTTTCTTT.

CDR3 nucleotide sequence: TGTGCCAGCAGCTATGGACAGGGGGCGCGTACTAATGAAAAACTGTTTTTT. Its protein is CASSYGQGARTNEKLFF. This chain connects TRBV3-1 (or the pseudogene TRBV3-2) to TRBJ1-4; 11 bases match TRBD1. V trimming: 5 bases; J trimming: 2 bases; junction bases outside the gene matches: 7. This CDR3 has 17 residues. Germline loops: CDR1 LGHDT, CDR2 YNNKEL (reference sequence).

This chain links TRBV6-5 with TRBJ2-7; TRBD2 agrees at 15 bases. The CDR3 spans 15 residues. The V gene end was trimmed by 5 bases and the J gene end by 7 bases; junction bases not matched to a gene: 6. The germline gives CDR1 MNHEY, CDR2 SVGAGI. CDR3 nucleotides: TGTGCCAGCAGTACTGGGACTAGCGGGGGGTGGGAGCAGTACTTC. The encoded protein is CASSTGTSGGWEQYF.

This chain uses TRBV6-5 with TRBJ1-2, with D unresolved. The length of the CDR3 is 13 residues. V shed 2 bases and J shed 5 bases, with 9 bases lying between them. Germline loops: CDR1 MNHEY, CDR2 SVGAGI. Here the CDR3 DNA reads TGTGCCAGCAGTTACGCCAGGAAGTATGGCTACACCTTC. Encoded protein: CASSYARKYGYTF.

V gene TRBV5-4 combines with J gene TRBJ2-5, with 7 bases aligning to TRBD2. This CDR3 has 14 residues. Per the germline V gene, CDR1 is SGHNT and CDR2 is YYREEE (reference sequence). The V and J ends lost 4 bases and 3 bases, in that order; junction bases with no gene match: 6. The CDR3 DNA reads as TGTGCCAGCAGCCGGTGGGGGGGGGAAGAGACCCAGTACTTC. This translates into CASSRWGGEETQYF. Drawing the rest from reference TRBV5-4 and TRBJ2-5, the complete variable domain is ETGVTQSPTHLIKTRGQQVTLRCSSQSGHNTVSWYQQALGQGPQFIFQYYREEENGRGNFPPRFSGLQFPNYSSELNVNALELDDSALYLCASSRWGGEETQYFGPGTRLLVL.

The V gene is TRBV27, the J gene TRBJ1-6; a weak D match, TRBD1 (5 bases). V lost 1 base to trimming and J lost 0 bases, with 16 bases between them. CDR1 is MNHEY, CDR2 SMNVEV, per germline (reference sequence). This CDR3 region has 19 residues. Here the CDR3 DNA reads TGTGCCAGCAGTTTATGGCAGGCAGGGCCCAGCTCCTATAATTCACCCCTCCACTTT. Its protein is CASSLWQAGPSSYNSPLHF.

The chain joins TRBV6-6 to TRBJ1-5, with no clear D. CDR3 length: 13 amino acids. Trimming removed 0 bases from V and 3 bases from J, with 3 bases in between. CDR1 and CDR2 (germline): MNHNY, SVGAGI (reference sequence). CDR3 region: CASSYSINQPQHF. CDR3 bases: TGTGCCAGCAGTTACTCCATCAATCAGCCCCAGCATTTT.

This clone was seen a few times. The chain couples TRBV3-1 (or the pseudogene TRBV3-2) to TRBJ2-5, with 11 bases lining up with TRBD2. J lost 4 bases, V lost 2 bases, and 0 bases had no gene match. The CDR3 loop spans 14 amino acids. The germline V gene encodes CDR1 LGHDT and CDR2 YNNKEL (reference sequence). This CDR3 is CASSQTSGGETQYF. The CDR3 region has the DNA TGTGCCAGCAGCCAAACTAGCGGGGGAGAGACCCAGTACTTC.

The chain recombines TRBV7-8 with TRBJ1-3; the D is unclear. Per the germline V gene, CDR1 is SGHVS and CDR2 is FQNEAQ. Trimming shortened V by 3 bases and J by 0 bases, and 15 bases separated the two germline ends. The CDR3 is made up of 17 amino acids. The CDR3 loop reads CASSFDSTAFSGNTIYF. CDR3 nucleotides: TGTGCCAGCAGCTTCGATTCAACAGCCTTCTCTGGAAACACCATATATTTT.

The rearrangement joins TRBV27 to TRBJ2-1; maybe TRBD1 (6 bases). Trimming stripped 6 bases from V and 8 bases from J, with 26 bases between. The germline gives CDR1 MNHEY, CDR2 SMNVEV (reference sequence). CDR3 length: 17 residues. CDR3: CASSSQGPSLPGHEQFF. CDR3 coding DNA: TGTGCCAGCAGCTCACAGGGACCCAGCTTACCTGGCCATGAGCAGTTCTTC.

The rearrangement uses TRBV7-3 and TRBJ1-6; D gene ambiguous. This CDR3 is built from 14 residues. The germline gives CDR1 SGHTA, CDR2 FQGTGA. Trimming removed 4 bases at V and 10 bases at J, with 14 bases between. DNA for the CDR3: TGTGCCAGCAGCTCGGGTGGATTAGGATCACCCCTCCACTTT. This gives the protein CASSSGGLGSPLHF.

The rearrangement joins TRBV11-2 to TRBJ2-2, with 10 bases that match TRBD1. The CDR3 contains 15 residues. Per germline, CDR1 SGHAT and CDR2 FQNNGV. Trimming took 5 bases from V and 5 from J; bases not matched to a gene: 5. The CDR3 region is CASSADRGRTGELFF. DNA for the CDR3: TGTGCCAGCAGCGCCGACAGGGGGCGTACCGGGGAGCTGTTTTTT.

This clone is a singleton in its sample. The chain recombines TRBV15 with TRBJ1-5; 8 bases agree with TRBD1. Germline V gene lookup returns CDR1 LNHNV and CDR2 YYDKDF (reference sequence). Trimming at V came to 3 bases and at J to 14 bases, leaving 6 bases not matched to a gene. The CDR3 runs to 12 residues. CDR3 sequence: CATSSNQGAKHF. In DNA form, the CDR3 reads TGTGCCACCAGCAGCAACCAGGGGGCGAAGCATTTT.

The rearrangement joins TRBV5-4 to TRBJ2-7; 9 nucleotides match TRBD2. From germline, CDR1 is SGHNT and CDR2 YYREEE (reference sequence). V was clipped by 3 bases and J by 2 bases; unmatched bases: 6. The CDR3 runs 15 residues. CDR3 residues: CASSSGLALTYEQYF. The CDR3 coding sequence is TGTGCCAGCAGCTCGGGACTAGCCCTGACCTACGAGCAGTACTTC. The variable domain in full, with the rest retrieved from reference TRBV5-4 and TRBJ2-7, is ETGVTQSPTHLIKTRGQQVTLRCSSQSGHNTVSWYQQALGQGPQFIFQYYREEENGRGNFPPRFSGLQFPNYSSELNVNALELDDSALYLCASSSGLALTYEQYFGPGTRLTVT.

CDR3 nucleotide sequence: TGTGCCACCAGTGATACCGGGACTAGCGGGGGAAATACGCAGTATTTT. Its protein is CATSDTGTSGGNTQYF. V is TRBV24-1 and J is TRBJ2-3, with 14 bases that match TRBD2. The germline CDR1 and CDR2 sequences are KGHDR and SFDVKD. Trimming removed 3 bases from V and 7 bases from J; junction bases left unmatched: 5. The CDR3 contains 16 residues.

The genes are TRBV2 and TRBJ1-4; possible D gene TRBD1, 5 bases. This CDR3 has 14 residues. Trimming removed 3 bases from V and 8 bases from J, with 13 bases in between. CDR1 is SNHLY and CDR2 is FYNNEI in the germline V gene. CDR3 in amino acids: CASSDEGAWEKLFF. The CDR3 nucleotides read TGTGCCAGCAGTGATGAAGGGGCATGGGAAAAACTGTTTTTT.

This chain connects TRBV5-4 to TRBJ2-5, with 7 bases lining up with TRBD1. Looked up from germline, CDR1 is SGHNT and CDR2 is YYREEE (reference sequence). V shed 3 bases and J 5 bases; nucleotides not matched to a gene: 7. This CDR3 is 14 amino acids long. The CDR3 DNA reads TGTGCCAGCAGCTCACAGGGGCTCGGGGAGACCCAGTACTTC. Its translation is CASSSQGLGETQYF.

This chain links TRBV6-1 with TRBJ2-7, with a tentative D call TRBD2 (5 bases). This CDR3 spans 15 amino acids. The V gene lost 3 bases and the J gene lost 5 bases, with 17 bases spanning the gap. The germline CDR1 and CDR2 sequences are MNHNS and SASEGT. CDR3 sequence reads: CASSDEGVPQHEQYF. As DNA, the CDR3 is TGTGCCAGCAGTGATGAGGGCGTCCCCCAACACGAGCAGTACTTC.

This chain uses TRBV9 with TRBJ2-7, with TRBD1 matching over 7 bases. V was pared by 3 bases and J by 2 bases, with 2 bases of the junction left unmatched. Germline assignment: CDR1 SGDLS and CDR2 YYNGEE. The CDR3 has 13 amino acids. The CDR3, as DNA: TGTGCCAGCAGCGGACAGGGCCCCTACGAGCAGTACTTC. This sequence encodes CASSGQGPYEQYF.

This chain joins TRBV5-6 and TRBJ1-2; perhaps TRBD1 as D (5 bases). Between the trimmed V and J ends, which lost 1 base and 3 bases, there was a span of 7 bases. In germline, CDR1 is SGHDT, CDR2 YYEEEE. The CDR3 is made up of 13 amino acids. The CDR3 protein is CASSLWGDYGYTF. Written as DNA, the CDR3 is TGTGCCAGCAGCTTGTGGGGGGACTATGGCTACACCTTC.

V is TRBV28 and J is TRBJ2-1, with 12 bases lining up with TRBD1. The J segment lost 8 bases and the V segment lost 8 bases, leaving 7 bases of the junction unmatched. Germline-derived CDR1 and CDR2 are MDHEN and SYDVKM. This CDR3 is built from 14 residues. The CDR3 bases are TGTGCCAGCCTGGGACAGGGGGCGCATTATGAGCAGTTCTTC. This gives the protein CASLGQGAHYEQFF. Full variable domain (remainder filled in from reference TRBV28 and TRBJ2-1): DVKVTQSSRYLVKRTGEKVFLECVQDMDHENMFWYRQDPGLGLRLIYFSYDVKMKEKGDIPEGYSVSREKKERFSLILESASTNQTSMYLCASLGQGAHYEQFFGPGTRLTVL.

The chain joins TRBV12-3 or TRBV12-4 to TRBJ1-3; D is unresolved. This CDR3 has 13 residues. Deletions cut 3 bases from V and 4 bases from J, with 7 bases between. In DNA form, the CDR3 reads TGTGCCAGCAGTTTTCACCGGGGAAACACCATATATTTT. It encodes CASSFHRGNTIYF.

J is TRBJ1-6 and V is TRBV14; perhaps TRBD1 as D (5 bases). This CDR3 comprises 14 residues. The V end was cut by 4 bases, the J end by 7 bases, with 11 bases between. From germline, CDR1 is SGHDN and CDR2 FVKESK. For the CDR3, the DNA is TGTGCCAGCAGCCGAGACCAGGGCAATTCACCCCTCCACTTT. This codes for CASSRDQGNSPLHF.

The rearrangement uses TRBV4-3 and TRBJ1-5, with D possibly matching TRBD1 (5 bases). The germline gives CDR1 LGHNA, CDR2 YSLEER. V lost 1 base and J lost 0, with 22 bases in between. The CDR3 loop spans 20 amino acids. DNA of the CDR3: TGCGCCAGCAGCCAAGCCTCTAGACGGGGACTTTCTTATAGCAATCAGCCCCAGCATTTT. Its protein is CASSQASRRGLSYSNQPQHF.

The chain recombines TRBV27 with TRBJ1-1, with a weak D call TRBD1 (5 bases). CDR1 and CDR2 (germline): MNHEY, SMNVEV (reference sequence). This CDR3 comprises 16 residues. Trimming stripped 5 bases from V and 1 base from J, with 17 bases between. This CDR3 reads CASSPSHGGENTEAFF. In DNA, the CDR3 is TGTGCCAGCAGTCCCTCTCATGGAGGGGAGAACACTGAAGCTTTCTTT.

The V call is TRBV2, the J call TRBJ1-2, with 7 nucleotides matching TRBD1. The CDR3 has 15 amino acids. CDR1 is SNHLY, CDR2 FYNNEI, per germline. J was trimmed by 0 bases and V by 4 bases; bases with no gene match: 5. In DNA form, the CDR3 reads TGTGCCAGCAGTGGCCGACAGGGAGCTAACTATGGCTACACCTTC. Translation: CASSGRQGANYGYTF.

The chain is built from TRBV9 and TRBJ2-3; 12 bases line up with TRBD2. CDR1 and CDR2 from the germline V gene are SGDLS and YYNGEE. The CDR3 runs to 15 residues. V dropped 4 bases and J dropped 4; count of bases not matched to a gene: 4. CDR3 in amino acids: CASSPGLAGSDTQYF. CDR3 in DNA: TGTGCCAGCAGCCCCGGACTAGCGGGGTCAGATACGCAGTATTTT.

The chain combines TRBV12-3 or TRBV12-4 with TRBJ1-2; D might be TRBD1 (5 bases). Deletions cut 5 bases from V and 2 bases from J, with 6 bases between. This CDR3 contains 12 residues. Written as DNA, the CDR3 is TGTGCCAGCAGTGGGGGGAACTATGGCTACACCTTC. The encoded protein is CASSGGNYGYTF.

The J gene is TRBJ2-5, the V gene TRBV9; 14 bases are shared with TRBD2. This CDR3 contains 16 residues. V lost 0 bases and J lost 4; bases outside the gene matches: 2. CDR1 and CDR2 (germline): SGDLS, YYNGEE. The chain's CDR3 is CASSVVGLAGGETQYF. CDR3 in DNA: TGTGCCAGCAGCGTAGTAGGACTAGCGGGGGGAGAGACCCAGTACTTC.